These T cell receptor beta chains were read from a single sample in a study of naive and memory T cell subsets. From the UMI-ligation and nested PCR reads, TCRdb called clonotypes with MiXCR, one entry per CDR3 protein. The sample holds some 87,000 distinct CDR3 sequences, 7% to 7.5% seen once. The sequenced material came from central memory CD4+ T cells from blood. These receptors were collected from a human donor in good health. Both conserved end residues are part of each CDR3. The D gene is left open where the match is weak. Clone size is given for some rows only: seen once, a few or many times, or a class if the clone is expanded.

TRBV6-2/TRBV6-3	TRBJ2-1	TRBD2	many	CASRLAGGRSEFF	TGTGCCAGCAGGCTAGCGGGGGGGCGGAGCGAGTTCTTC
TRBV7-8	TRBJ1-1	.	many	CASSPRIAAEAFF	TGTGCCAGCAGCCCCCGAATCGCCGCTGAAGCTTTCTTT
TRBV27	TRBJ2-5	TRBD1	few	CASRKGQGFTSRLAEETQYF	TGTGCCAGCAGAAAGGGACAGGGTTTTACCAGCCGATTAGCGGAAGAGACCCAGTACTTC
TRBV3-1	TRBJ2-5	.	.	CASSQGYRSQRRAQETQYF	TGTGCCAGCAGCCAAGGATACAGAAGCCAGCGAAGGGCCCAAGAGACCCAGTACTTC
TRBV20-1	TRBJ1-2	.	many	CSARDRVTASYGYTF	TGCAGTGCTAGAGATAGGGTAACGGCATCCTATGGCTACACCTTC
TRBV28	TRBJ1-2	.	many	CASSADYYGYTF	TGTGCCAGCAGCGCAGACTACTATGGCTACACCTTC
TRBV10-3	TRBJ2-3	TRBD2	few	CAISLGTTSDTQYF	TGTGCCATCAGCCTCGGGACTACATCAGATACGCAGTATTTT
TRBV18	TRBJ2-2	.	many	CASSPQTGFTGELFF	TGTGCCAGCTCACCACAGACAGGTTTTACCGGGGAGCTGTTTTTT
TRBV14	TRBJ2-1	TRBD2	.	CASSLVSGRRYEQFF	TGTGCCAGCAGCCTCGTGAGCGGGAGGAGATATGAGCAGTTCTTC
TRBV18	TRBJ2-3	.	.	CASSPHKGVEAQYF	TGTGCCAGCTCACCGCACAAAGGCGTCGAGGCGCAGTATTTT
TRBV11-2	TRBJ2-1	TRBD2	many	CASSLVSSGRGEQFF	TGTGCCAGCAGCTTAGTATCTAGCGGGAGAGGTGAGCAGTTCTTC
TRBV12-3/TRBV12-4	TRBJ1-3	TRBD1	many	CAIETGLGGNTIYF	TGTGCCATCGAGACAGGGTTGGGTGGAAACACCATATATTTT
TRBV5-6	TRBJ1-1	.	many	CASSFRGKSNTEAFF	TGTGCCAGCAGCTTTCGTGGGAAGTCGAACACTGAAGCTTTCTTT